The rows below give T cell receptor beta chains drawn from one sample of a study of shared clonotypes between healthy human individuals. Repertoires were generated with immunoSEQ multiplex PCR, while TCRdb's copy carries only in-frame clones and drops some. The sample contains about 530,000 clones, almost 97% of which appear only once. The sequenced sample was naive CD4+ T cells sorted from blood. These receptors were taken from a woman aged 30 to 39 in good health. Each CDR3 is given with its conserved first and last residue. Clone size is shown for a subset of rows, as once, few, many or a class of expanded clone.

clone_size v_call cdr3_aa
. TRBV6-1 CASSTGQGPGYTF
. TRBV29-1 CSVLNYNEQFF
. TRBV5-1 CASSPEAGGTDTQYF
. TRBV4-1 CASSQDLSRGLSYYEQYF
. TRBV4-2 CASSQEIAGGTEAFF
. TRBV29-1 CSVDPGGPTDTQYF
. TRBV6-5 CASSGQDGFGKLFF
. TRBV6-6 CASSSDSGDNEQFF
. TRBV5-4 CASSLERSAPQHF
. TRBV7-2 CASSLGQYREKLFF
. TRBV7-9 CASSRGTENEKLFF
once TRBV2 CASRGLAAPTDTQYF
. TRBV7-3 CASSPGQGLFYEQYF
. TRBV29-1 CSVEIKGAGWGELFF
. TRBV19 CASAIQGASDEQYF
few TRBV19 CASKDSLNTEAFF
. TRBV9 CASSETSPTPLQNEQFF
once TRBV4-1 CASSQAAGYPQPQHF
. TRBV30 CAWSTELSSGNTIYF
. TRBV19 CASSEGLAGAATGELFF
. TRBV19 CASANSGRLAVGREQYF
. TRBV7-8 CASSRDGTPSSYEQYF
. TRBV6-6 CASRPGTTYEQYF
once TRBV2 CASSSGLAASQETQYF
once TRBV11-2 CASSTRGSGRLEQYF
. TRBV6-5 CASKGGNEQFF
. TRBV7-3 CASSSPTDTQYF
. TRBV28 CASSFAGPYEQYF
. TRBV5-1 CASSLVTGETQYF
. TRBV28 CASSPPGQGASEAFF
. TRBV28 CASTGQRNQPQHF
. TRBV6-6 CASSYRFQDPGELFF
. TRBV5-5 CASSRDSDQPQHF
. TRBV27 CASSPNRDNYGYTF
. TRBV19 CASSIVSSGRAGELFF
. TRBV5-1 CASSLIGGSSYNEQFF
. TRBV28 CASSLAITGISSYEQYF
. TRBV7-9 CASSTTTGTAAFF
few TRBV4-1 CASSHRLAQLAATYEQYF
. TRBV29-1 CSVDGNGDYEQYF
. TRBV30 CAWSVFGRVAGELFF
. TRBV27 CASSLSGLAEEQYF
. TRBV5-1 CASSVYPGGLETQYF
. TRBV28 CASSLAGTRRFYSNQPQHF
. TRBV18 CASSPVVDLTEAFF
. TRBV5-5 CASSFNGEGYTF
. TRBV18 CASSPPGQGPQNEQFF
. TRBV11-2 CASSFRGGLAGVGNEQFF